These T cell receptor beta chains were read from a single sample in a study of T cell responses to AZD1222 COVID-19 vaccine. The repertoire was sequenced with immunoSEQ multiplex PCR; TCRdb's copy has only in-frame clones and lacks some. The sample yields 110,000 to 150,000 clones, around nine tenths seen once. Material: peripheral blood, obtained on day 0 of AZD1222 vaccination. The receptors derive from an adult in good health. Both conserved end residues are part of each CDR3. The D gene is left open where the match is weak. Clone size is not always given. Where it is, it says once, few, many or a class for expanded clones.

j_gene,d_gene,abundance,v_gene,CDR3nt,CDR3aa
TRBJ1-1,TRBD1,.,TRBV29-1,TGCAGCGCTACGAACGTAATGGGACAGGGCCCCGGGACTGAAGCTTTCTTT,CSATNVMGQGPGTEAFF
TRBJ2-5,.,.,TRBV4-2,TGTGCCAGCAGCCAAGATCCCAGGGGTGCAGAGACCCAGTACTTC,CASSQDPRGAETQYF
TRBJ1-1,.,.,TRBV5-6,TGTGCCAGCAGCTTGGTATTCGCGTGGGGCTCGAACACTGAAGCTTTCTTT,CASSLVFAWGSNTEAFF
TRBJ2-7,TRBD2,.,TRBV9,TGTGCCAGCAGCGTAGGGACTAGCGGGAGTGGGTTCTACGAGCAGTACTTC,CASSVGTSGSGFYEQYF
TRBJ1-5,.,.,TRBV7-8,TGTGCCAGCAGCTTAGTCCGGGGGGCAGGGAATCAGCCCCAGCATTTT,CASSLVRGAGNQPQHF
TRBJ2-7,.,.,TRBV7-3,TGTGCCAGCAGCTTAACTCGCGTAGACGAGCAGTACTTC,CASSLTRVDEQYF
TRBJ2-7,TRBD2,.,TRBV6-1,TGTGCCAGCAGTGAAGAGAGCGGGGGGGCCCACGAGCAGTACTTC,CASSEESGGAHEQYF
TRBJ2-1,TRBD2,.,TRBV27,TGTGCCAGCAGTTCCGGGACTAGCGGGGGGCCGTACAATGAGCAGTTCTTC,CASSSGTSGGPYNEQFF
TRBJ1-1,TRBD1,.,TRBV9,TGTGCCAGCAGCGTAGTGAACAGGGGGATGAACACTGAAGCTTTCTTT,CASSVVNRGMNTEAFF
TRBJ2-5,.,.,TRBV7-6,TGTGCCAGCAGCTTAGCAGCGGTCAGGGAAGAGACCCAGTACTTC,CASSLAAVREETQYF
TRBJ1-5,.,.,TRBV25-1,TGTGCCAGCAGGGGACCCCAGCATTTT,CASRGPQHF
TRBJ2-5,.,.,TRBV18,TGTGCCAGCTCACCAGGGGGGTACCAAGAGACCCAGTACTTC,CASSPGGYQETQYF
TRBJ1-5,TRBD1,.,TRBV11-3,TGTGCCAGCAGCTTAGGGACAGGAGAACATCAGCCCCAGCATTTT,CASSLGTGEHQPQHF
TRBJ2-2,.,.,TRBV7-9,TGTGCCAGCAGGACAGGTACCGGGGAGCTGTTTTTT,CASRTGTGELFF
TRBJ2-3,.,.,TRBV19,TGTGCCAGTAGTTCTACCGCCTCTCCCACAGATACGCAGTATTTT,CASSSTASPTDTQYF
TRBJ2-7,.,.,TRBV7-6,TGTGCCAGCAGCTTATACCAGGGACGGAGCTACGAGCAGTACTTC,CASSLYQGRSYEQYF
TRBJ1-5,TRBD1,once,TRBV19,TGTGCCAGTAATCCGGGACAGGGGGCTCAGCAGCCCCAGCATTTT,CASNPGQGAQQPQHF
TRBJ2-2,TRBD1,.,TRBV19,TGTGCCAGTAGTATAGCTACAGGGGGTGGCGGGGAGCTGTTTTTT,CASSIATGGGGELFF
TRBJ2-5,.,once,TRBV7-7,TGTGCCAGCAGTGCCAACAGGACGAAGCGCGAGACCCAGTACTTC,CASSANRTKRETQYF
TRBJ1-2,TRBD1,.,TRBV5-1,TGCGCCAGCAGCTCGACCGGGACAGCTAACTATGGCTACACCTTC,CASSSTGTANYGYTF
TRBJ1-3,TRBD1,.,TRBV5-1,TGCGCCAGCAGCTTGGGGGCTGGGGACAGGGTTCTTATCGAAGGAAACACCATATATTTT,CASSLGAGDRVLIEGNTIYF
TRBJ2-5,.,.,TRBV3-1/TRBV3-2,TGTGCCAGCAGCCTCCTTAGTGAGAAAGAGACCCAGTACTTC,CASSLLSEKETQYF
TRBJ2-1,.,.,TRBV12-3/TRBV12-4,TGTGCCAGCAGTACCCTCCGCGCTGGTGAGCAGTTCTTC,CASSTLRAGEQFF
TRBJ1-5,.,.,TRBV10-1,TGCGCCCCTGGTCCGGCCAGGGGTTTCCAGCCCCAGCATTTT,CAPGPARGFQPQHF
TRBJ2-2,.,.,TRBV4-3,TGCGCCAGCAGCCAAGATATAGCGGAGCGCACCGGGGAGTTGTTTTTT,CASSQDIAERTGELFF
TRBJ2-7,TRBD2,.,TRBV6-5,TGTGCCAGCACTCCCCTGACGGGGGAGGGCGAGCAGTACTTC,CASTPLTGEGEQYF
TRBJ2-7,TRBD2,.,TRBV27,TGTGCCAGCAGTTCCGCCGGGACTAGCGGTGTCTACGAGCAGTACTTC,CASSSAGTSGVYEQYF
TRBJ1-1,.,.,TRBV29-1,TGCAGCGTTAGGAACACTGAAGCTTTCTTT,CSVRNTEAFF
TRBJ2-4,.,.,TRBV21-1,TGTGCCAGCAGCAACCGGGACAGGGACAACATTCAGTACTTC,CASSNRDRDNIQYF
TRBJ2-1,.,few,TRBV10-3,TGTGCCATCAGGGGCGGGACACCTTACAATGAGCAGTTCTTC,CAIRGGTPYNEQFF
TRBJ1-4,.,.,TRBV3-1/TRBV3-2,TGTGCCAGCAGCCTACCCCTTGGGGGGATAGGTGATGAAAAACTGTTTTTT,CASSLPLGGIGDEKLFF
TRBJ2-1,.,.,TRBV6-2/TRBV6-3,TGTGCCAGCAGTTACGACTGGGGGTACAATGAGCAGTTCTTC,CASSYDWGYNEQFF
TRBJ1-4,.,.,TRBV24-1,TGTGCCACCAGTGATTTAGCCCCCCAGTGGGGACCAACTAATGAAAAACTGTTTTTT,CATSDLAPQWGPTNEKLFF
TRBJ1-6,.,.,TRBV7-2,TGTGCCAGCAGCTTAGTAGGCAGTCCTGGGGCGGGAAATTCACCCCTCCACTTT,CASSLVGSPGAGNSPLHF
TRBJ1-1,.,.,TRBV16,TGTGCCAGCAGCCTCCTGACAGGGAACACTGAAGCTTTCTTT,CASSLLTGNTEAFF
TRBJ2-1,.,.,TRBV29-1,TGCAGCGCTCGGGACTTAGTTCGGAATGAGCAGTTCTTC,CSARDLVRNEQFF
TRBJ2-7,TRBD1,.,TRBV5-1,TGCGCCAGCAGCTTGAGCCAGGGGGCGCACGAGCAGTACTTC,CASSLSQGAHEQYF